This section outlines one TCR beta chain sequence together with its context. No antigen is known for it. This sample was taken from a study of cytomegalovirus exposure and HLA in healthy donors. Primers: 60 Vbeta forward and 13 Jbeta reverse. The protocol was immunoSEQ multiplex PCR, while the TCRdb copy is restricted to in-frame clones and leaves out a portion. This sample carries around 70,000 clones, roughly four fifths of them seen once, and the ten largest clones take 6.5%. Per the germline V gene, CDR1 is SGHRS and CDR2 is YFSETQ. This CDR3 contains 16 residues. Trimming took off 4 bases at V and 0 bases at J, with 15 bases between the two ends. Study-wide points: Association of a missense DCLRE1C variant with TCR beta V- and J-gene trimming was reported in a later analysis. Researchers reported that a few CMV-associated chains were confirmed in vitro as CMV antigen-specific. Most CMV-associated TCR beta chains appeared HLA-restricted in a later analysis. Rarity held for most TCR sequences, but there were some public TCRs that occurred in many donors.

The rearrangement uses TRBV5-1 and TRBJ2-3, with a tentative D call TRBD2 (6 bases). The receptor was isolated from a human donor in good health. Sequencing was done on a sample of PBMCs. This chain's CDR3 is CASSPGLLPSTDTQYF. The CDR3 DNA is TGCGCCAGCAGCCCGGGACTTTTACCTAGCACAGATACGCAGTATTTT.